The next 3 T cell receptor beta chains were all read from a single sample in a study of Ad26.COV2.S vaccination and SARS-CoV-2 variants. Treatment described: around 19 received Ad26.COV2.S at low or high dose, single or two shots; about 5 received placebo; per-sample allocation not given. After the first vaccine or placebo injection, samples were drawn on day 63. The protocol was immunoSEQ multiplex PCR, while the TCRdb copy is restricted to in-frame clones and leaves out a portion. The table has 300,000 to 350,000 clones, 88% seen once. The sample was peripheral blood, taken in a trial of Ad26.COV2.S vaccine versus placebo. These receptors all stem from a person between 18 and 65 years old who received the Ad26.COV2.S COVID-19 vaccine or a placebo.

The chain is built from TRBV4-3 and TRBJ1-2; tentative D call: TRBD1 (5 bases). V lost 1 base, J lost 2 bases, and 11 bases lay in between. CDR3 length: 15 amino acids. Per germline, CDR1 LGHNA and CDR2 YSLEER. The CDR3 DNA reads TGCGCCAGCAGCCAAGGGGTGGGGGAAAACTATGGCTACACCTTC. Its protein product is CASSQGVGENYGYTF.

The chain employs TRBV7-9 and TRBJ2-3, with 12 bases aligning to TRBD1. CDR3 size: 19 residues. The germline gives CDR1 SEHNR, CDR2 FQNEAQ (reference sequence). J lost 2 bases, V lost 3 bases, and 12 bases had no gene match. In DNA form, the CDR3 reads TGTGCCAGCAGCTTCCAAAGAGGGGACAGGGGGCGCGACACAGATACGCAGTATTTT. Encoded protein: CASSFQRGDRGRDTDTQYF.

This clone was seen just once. CDR3 protein: CASSPSGRETGELFF. DNA of the CDR3: TGTGCCAGCTCACCATCGGGTAGGGAAACCGGGGAGCTGTTTTTT. The rearrangement links TRBV18 to TRBJ2-2; D unresolved. The germline V gene encodes CDR1 KGHSH and CDR2 LQKENI. CDR3 length equals 15 residues. Trimming cost V 2 bases and J 5 bases, with 12 bases left between them.